This is a list of T cell receptor beta chains from one sample in a study of cytomegalovirus exposure and HLA in healthy donors. TCRdb keeps only in-frame clones here, not all; method: immunoSEQ multiplex PCR. The table includes 100,000 to 130,000 clones, 70% to 85% detected once. Sequencing was done on a sample of PBMCs. Receptors originate from a male donor in good health and CMV-seronegative. The CDR3 runs from the conserved cysteine through the conserved F or W. The D gene is left open where the match is weak. Where a row states a size, it is once, few, many or the class of an expanded clone; other rows omit it.

TGCAGCGGCGGGACTTACAATGAGCAGTTCTTC CSGGTYNEQFF TRBV29-1 NA TRBJ2-1 NA
TGCGCCAGCAGCCAAGAAGGGGACACCCGCGGGCAGTTCTTC CASSQEGDTRGQFF TRBV4-1 NA TRBJ2-1 NA
TGCGCCAGCAGTGAGGCGGGAGGGCCCTACGAGCAGTACTTC CASSEAGGPYEQYF TRBV10-2 TRBD2 TRBJ2-7 NA
TGTGCCAGTAGTATTAATAGGGGGCTGGGGAATCAGCCCCAGCATTTT CASSINRGLGNQPQHF TRBV19 TRBD1 TRBJ1-5 NA
TGTGCCAGCAGCTTAGAAGGACAGGCCTCCTACGAGCAGTACTTC CASSLEGQASYEQYF TRBV11-3 TRBD1 TRBJ2-7 NA
TGTGCCAGCAGTACTACAGGGGGGGTTCTAGAGACCCAGTACTTC CASSTTGGVLETQYF TRBV6-1 NA TRBJ2-5 NA
TGTGCCAGCAGTTTGGGAGACAGGGACACCGGGGAGCTGTTTTTT CASSLGDRDTGELFF TRBV28 TRBD1 TRBJ2-2 NA
TGCGCCAGCAGCCCGAGGGTAGGACAGGGGGCTTCTCGAGAGACCCAGTACTTC CASSPRVGQGASRETQYF TRBV5-1 TRBD1 TRBJ2-5 NA
TGTGCCAGCAGCGCAGAGGGACTATTCAACAATGAGCAGTTCTTC CASSAEGLFNNEQFF TRBV9 TRBD2 TRBJ2-1 NA
TGCGCCAGCAGTGAGTCGTTTTCGTCCGGGGGTGAGCAGTTCTTC CASSESFSSGGEQFF TRBV10-1 NA TRBJ2-1 NA
TGTGCCAGCAGGCCGACTAGCGGGAGGTCTACGCAGTATTTT CASRPTSGRSTQYF TRBV7-3 TRBD2 TRBJ2-3 NA
TGTGCCAGCTCACCAGCAGTAAACCTTAACTATGGCTACACCTTC CASSPAVNLNYGYTF TRBV18 NA TRBJ1-2 NA
TGTGCCAGCAGCTTAGGGGGGGTTCAGGGCTACAATCAGCCCCAGCATTTT CASSLGGVQGYNQPQHF TRBV7-9 NA TRBJ1-5 NA
TGTGCCAGCTCGGGCGGGAGGAGGACAGATACGCAGTATTTT CASSGGRRTDTQYF TRBV21-1 NA TRBJ2-3 NA
TGTGCCAGCTCACCTTTAGCGGGGGGAAACATTCAGTACTTC CASSPLAGGNIQYF TRBV18 TRBD2 TRBJ2-4 NA
TGTGCCAGCAGTGATCAGCAGGGGGGTCGAAACACCATATATTTT CASSDQQGGRNTIYF TRBV2 TRBD1 TRBJ1-3 few
TGTGCCAGTAGTGCGGGCCCGGGCCAGAATCAGCCCCAGCATTTT CASSAGPGQNQPQHF TRBV19 NA TRBJ1-5 NA
TGTGCCAGCAGCTTGCAGGGGGTGAGGCACGAGCAGTACTTC CASSLQGVRHEQYF TRBV5-4 TRBD1 TRBJ2-7 NA
TGCGCCAGCAGCCAAGACCGCGAGAACACTGAAGCTTTCTTT CASSQDRENTEAFF TRBV4-1 NA TRBJ1-1 NA
TGTGCCAGCAGTGACCCCACGGGACAGGGGGGTCCAAAACTGTTTTTT CASSDPTGQGGPKLFF TRBV6-1 TRBD1 TRBJ1-4 NA
TGTGCCAGCAGTTTAAGCCCTCTGTACGAGCAGTACTTC CASSLSPLYEQYF TRBV28 NA TRBJ2-7 NA
TGTGCCAGCAGCACCCTTACAGCTGGCTACACCTTC CASSTLTAGYTF TRBV7-6 NA TRBJ1-2 NA
TGTGCCAGCAGTGGACAGGGTAACACTGAAGCTTTCTTT CASSGQGNTEAFF TRBV2 TRBD1 TRBJ1-1 NA
TGTGCCAGCAGTGAAGGGGTAGCTCCAGATACGCAGTATTTT CASSEGVAPDTQYF TRBV2 NA TRBJ2-3 NA